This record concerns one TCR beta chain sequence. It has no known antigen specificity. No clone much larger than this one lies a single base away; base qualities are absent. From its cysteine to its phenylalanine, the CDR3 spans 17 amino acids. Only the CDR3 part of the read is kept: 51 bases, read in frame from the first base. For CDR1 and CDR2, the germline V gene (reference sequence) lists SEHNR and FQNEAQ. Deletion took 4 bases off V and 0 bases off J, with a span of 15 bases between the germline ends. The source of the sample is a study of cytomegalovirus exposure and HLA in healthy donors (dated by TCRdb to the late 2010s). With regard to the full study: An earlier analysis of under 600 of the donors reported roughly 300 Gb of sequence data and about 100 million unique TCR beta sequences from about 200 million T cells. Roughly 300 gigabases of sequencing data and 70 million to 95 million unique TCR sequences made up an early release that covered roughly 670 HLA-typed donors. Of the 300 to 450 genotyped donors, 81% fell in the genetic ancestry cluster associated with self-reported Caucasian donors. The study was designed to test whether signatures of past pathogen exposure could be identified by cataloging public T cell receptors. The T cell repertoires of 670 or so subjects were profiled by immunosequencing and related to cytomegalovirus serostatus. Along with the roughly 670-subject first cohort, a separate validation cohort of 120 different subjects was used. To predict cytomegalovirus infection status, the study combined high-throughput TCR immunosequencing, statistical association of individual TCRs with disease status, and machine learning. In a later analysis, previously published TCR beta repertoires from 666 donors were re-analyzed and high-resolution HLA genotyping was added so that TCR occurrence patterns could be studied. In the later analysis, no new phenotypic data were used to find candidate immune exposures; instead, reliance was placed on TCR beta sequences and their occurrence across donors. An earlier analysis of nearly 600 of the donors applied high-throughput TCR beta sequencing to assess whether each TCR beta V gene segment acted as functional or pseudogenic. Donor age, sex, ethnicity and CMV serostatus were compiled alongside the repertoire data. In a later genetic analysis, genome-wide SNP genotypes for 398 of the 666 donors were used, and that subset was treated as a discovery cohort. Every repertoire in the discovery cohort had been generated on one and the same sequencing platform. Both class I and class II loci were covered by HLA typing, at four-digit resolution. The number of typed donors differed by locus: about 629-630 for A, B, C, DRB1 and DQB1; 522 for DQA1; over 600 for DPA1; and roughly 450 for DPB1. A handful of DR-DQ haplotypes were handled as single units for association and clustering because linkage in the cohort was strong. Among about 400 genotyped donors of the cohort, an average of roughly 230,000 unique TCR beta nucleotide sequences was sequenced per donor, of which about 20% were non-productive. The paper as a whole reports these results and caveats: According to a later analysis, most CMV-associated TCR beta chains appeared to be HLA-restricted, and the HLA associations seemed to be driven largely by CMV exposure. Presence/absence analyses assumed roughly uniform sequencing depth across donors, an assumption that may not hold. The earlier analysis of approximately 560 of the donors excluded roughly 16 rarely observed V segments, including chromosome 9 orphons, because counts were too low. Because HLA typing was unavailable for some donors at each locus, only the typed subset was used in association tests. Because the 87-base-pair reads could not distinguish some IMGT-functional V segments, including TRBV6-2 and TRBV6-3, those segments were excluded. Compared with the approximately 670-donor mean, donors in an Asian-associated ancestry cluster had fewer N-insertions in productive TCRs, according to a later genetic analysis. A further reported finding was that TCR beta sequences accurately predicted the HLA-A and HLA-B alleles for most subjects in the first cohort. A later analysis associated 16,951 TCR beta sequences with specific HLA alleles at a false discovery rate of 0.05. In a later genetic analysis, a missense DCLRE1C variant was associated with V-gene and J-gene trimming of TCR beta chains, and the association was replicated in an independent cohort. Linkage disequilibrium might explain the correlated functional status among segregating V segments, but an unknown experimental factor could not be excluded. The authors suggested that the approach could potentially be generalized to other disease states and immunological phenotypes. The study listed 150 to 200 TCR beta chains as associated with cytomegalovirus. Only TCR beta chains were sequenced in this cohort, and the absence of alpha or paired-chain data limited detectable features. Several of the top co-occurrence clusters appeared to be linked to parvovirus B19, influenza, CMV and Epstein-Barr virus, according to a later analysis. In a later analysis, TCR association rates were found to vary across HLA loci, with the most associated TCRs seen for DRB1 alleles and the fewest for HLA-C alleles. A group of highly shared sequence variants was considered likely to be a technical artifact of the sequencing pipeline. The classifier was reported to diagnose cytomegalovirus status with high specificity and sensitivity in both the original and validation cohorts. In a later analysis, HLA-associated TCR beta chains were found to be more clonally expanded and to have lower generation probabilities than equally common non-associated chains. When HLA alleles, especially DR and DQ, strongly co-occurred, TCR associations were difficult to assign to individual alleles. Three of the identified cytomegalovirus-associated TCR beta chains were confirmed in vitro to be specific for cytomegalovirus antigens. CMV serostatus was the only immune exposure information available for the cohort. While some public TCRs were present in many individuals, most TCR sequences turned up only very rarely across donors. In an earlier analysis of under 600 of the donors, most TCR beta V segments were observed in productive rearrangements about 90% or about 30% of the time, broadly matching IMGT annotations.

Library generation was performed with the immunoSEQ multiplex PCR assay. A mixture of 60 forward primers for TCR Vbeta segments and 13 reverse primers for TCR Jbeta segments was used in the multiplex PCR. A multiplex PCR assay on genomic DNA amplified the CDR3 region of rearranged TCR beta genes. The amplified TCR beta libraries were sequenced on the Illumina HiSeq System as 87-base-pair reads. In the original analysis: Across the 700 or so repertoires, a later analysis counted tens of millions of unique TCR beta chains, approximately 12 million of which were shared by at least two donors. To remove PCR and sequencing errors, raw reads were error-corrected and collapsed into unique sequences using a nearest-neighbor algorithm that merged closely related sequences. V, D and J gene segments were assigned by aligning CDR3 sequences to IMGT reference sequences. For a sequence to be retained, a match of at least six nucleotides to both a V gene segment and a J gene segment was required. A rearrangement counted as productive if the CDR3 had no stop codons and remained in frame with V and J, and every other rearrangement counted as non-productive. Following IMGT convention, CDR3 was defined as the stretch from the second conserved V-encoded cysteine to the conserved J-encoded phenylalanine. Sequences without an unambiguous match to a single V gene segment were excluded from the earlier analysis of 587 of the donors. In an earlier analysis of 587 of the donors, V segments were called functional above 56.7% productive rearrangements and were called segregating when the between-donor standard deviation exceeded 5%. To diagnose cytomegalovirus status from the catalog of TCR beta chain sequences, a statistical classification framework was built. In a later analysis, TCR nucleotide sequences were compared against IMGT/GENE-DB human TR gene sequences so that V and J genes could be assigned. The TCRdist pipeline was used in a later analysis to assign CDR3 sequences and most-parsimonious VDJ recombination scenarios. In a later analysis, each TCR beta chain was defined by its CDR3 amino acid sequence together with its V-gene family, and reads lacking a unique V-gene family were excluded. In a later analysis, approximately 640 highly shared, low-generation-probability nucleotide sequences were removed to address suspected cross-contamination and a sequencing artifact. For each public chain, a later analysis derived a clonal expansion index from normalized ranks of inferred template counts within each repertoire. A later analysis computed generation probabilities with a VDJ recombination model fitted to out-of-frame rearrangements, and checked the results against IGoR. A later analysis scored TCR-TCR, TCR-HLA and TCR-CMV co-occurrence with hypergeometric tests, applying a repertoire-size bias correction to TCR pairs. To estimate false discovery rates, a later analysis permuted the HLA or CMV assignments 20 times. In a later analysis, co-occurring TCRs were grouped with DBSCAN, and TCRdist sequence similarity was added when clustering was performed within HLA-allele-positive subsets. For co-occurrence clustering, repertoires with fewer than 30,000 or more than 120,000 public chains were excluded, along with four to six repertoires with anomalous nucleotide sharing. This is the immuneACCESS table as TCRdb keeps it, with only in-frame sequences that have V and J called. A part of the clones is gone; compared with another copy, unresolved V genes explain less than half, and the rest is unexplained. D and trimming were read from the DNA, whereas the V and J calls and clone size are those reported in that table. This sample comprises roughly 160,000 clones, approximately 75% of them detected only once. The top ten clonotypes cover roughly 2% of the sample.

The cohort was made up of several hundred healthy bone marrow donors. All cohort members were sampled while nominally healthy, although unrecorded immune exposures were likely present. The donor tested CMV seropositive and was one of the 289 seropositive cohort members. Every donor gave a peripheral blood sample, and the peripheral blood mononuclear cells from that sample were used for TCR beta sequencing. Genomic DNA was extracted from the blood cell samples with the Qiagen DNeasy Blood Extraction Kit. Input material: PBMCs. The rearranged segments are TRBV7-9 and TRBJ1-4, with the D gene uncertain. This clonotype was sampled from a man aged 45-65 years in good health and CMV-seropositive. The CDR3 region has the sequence CASSSPNRGTTNEKLFF. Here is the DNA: TGTGCCAGCAGCTCCCCCAACCGCGGAACAACTAATGAAAAACTGTTTTTT. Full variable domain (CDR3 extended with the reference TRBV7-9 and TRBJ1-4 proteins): DTGVSQNPRHKITKRGQNVTFRCDPISEHNRLYWYRQTLGQGPEFLTYFQNEAQLEKSRLLSDRFSAERPKGSFSTLEIQRTEQGDSAMYLCASSSPNRGTTNEKLFFGSGTQLSVL.